This T cell receptor beta chain was captured in a study of blood T cell repertoires in COVID-19. Germline V gives CDR1 SQVTM, CDR2 ANQGSEA. V dropped 7 bases and J dropped 2 bases, with 12 bases sitting between them. The CDR3 is 12 amino acids. Profiled with immunoSEQ multiplex PCR; TCRdb holds only in-frame clones, not every one. This table has some 83,000 clones, about nine tenths appearing once. This TCR came from a man older than 75 in a cohort sampled during active COVID-19. The sequenced material came from peripheral blood. The rearrangement joins TRBV29-1 to TRBJ2-7; tentatively, D is TRBD1 (6 bases). CDR3 nucleotides: TGCAGCGGACAGGCTGATGCCTACGAGCAGTACTTC. This encodes CSGQADAYEQYF.